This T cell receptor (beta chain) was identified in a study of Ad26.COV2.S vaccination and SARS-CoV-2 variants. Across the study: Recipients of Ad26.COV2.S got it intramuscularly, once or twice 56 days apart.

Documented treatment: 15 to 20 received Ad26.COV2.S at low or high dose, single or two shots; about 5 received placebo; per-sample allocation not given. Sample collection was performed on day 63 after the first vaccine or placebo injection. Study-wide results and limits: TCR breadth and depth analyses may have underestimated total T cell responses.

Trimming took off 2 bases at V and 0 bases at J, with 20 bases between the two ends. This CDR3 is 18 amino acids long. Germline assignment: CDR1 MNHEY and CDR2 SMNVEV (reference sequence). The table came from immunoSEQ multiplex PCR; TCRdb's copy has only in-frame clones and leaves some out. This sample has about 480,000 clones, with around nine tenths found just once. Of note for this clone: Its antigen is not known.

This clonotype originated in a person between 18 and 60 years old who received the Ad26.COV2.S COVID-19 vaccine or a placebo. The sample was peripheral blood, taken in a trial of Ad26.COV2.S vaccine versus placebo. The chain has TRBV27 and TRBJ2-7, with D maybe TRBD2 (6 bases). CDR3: CASSLNYRPAGSSYEQYF. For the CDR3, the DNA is TGTGCCAGCAGTTTAAACTACCGCCCAGCGGGCAGCTCCTACGAGCAGTACTTC.